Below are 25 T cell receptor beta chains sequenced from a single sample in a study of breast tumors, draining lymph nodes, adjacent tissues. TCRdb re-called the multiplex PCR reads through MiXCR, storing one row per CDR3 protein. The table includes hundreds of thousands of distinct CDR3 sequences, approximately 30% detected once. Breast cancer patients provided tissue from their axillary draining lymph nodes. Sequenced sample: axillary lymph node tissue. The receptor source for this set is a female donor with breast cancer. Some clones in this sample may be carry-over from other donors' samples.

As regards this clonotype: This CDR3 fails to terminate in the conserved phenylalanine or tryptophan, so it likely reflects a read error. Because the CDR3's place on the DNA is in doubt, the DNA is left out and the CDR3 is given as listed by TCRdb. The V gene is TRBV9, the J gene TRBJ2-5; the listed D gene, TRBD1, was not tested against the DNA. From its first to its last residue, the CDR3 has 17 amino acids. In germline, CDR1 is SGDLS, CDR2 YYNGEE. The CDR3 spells CASSQVGAARGGSTFGS.

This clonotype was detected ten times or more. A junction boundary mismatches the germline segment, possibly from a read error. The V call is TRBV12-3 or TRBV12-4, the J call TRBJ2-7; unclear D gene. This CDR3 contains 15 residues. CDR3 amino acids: CASSLMTPGVYGQYF. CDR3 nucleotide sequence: TGTGCCAGCAGTTTAATGACTCCTGGGGTATACGGGCAGTACTTC.

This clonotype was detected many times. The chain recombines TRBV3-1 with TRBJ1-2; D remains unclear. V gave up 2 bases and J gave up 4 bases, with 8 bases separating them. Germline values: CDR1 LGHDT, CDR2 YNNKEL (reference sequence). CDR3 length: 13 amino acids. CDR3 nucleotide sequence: TGTGCCAGCAGCCAAAACGGACCCTATGGCTACACCTTC. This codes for CASSQNGPYGYTF.

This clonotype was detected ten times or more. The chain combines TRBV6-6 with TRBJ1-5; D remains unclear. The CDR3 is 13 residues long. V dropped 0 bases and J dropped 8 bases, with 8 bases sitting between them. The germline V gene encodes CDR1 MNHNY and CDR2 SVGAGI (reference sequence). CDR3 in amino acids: CASSYSLGEPQHF. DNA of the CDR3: TGTGCCAGCAGTTACTCGCTCGGAGAGCCCCAGCATTTT.

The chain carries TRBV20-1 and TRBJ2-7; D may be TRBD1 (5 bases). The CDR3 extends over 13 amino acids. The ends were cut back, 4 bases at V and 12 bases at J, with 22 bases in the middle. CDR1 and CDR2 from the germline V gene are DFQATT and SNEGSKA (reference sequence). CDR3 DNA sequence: TGCAGTGCTAAGGGGCTGGCGTTATACAAGCGGTACTTC. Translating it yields CSAKGLALYKRYF.

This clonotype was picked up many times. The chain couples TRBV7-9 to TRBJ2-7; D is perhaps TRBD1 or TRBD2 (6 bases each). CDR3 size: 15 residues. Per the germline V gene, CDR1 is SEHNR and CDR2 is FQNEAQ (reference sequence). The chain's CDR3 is CASTGAAGSSFEQYF. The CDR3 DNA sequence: TGTGCTTCTACGGGGGCGGCAGGGTCCTCTTTCGAGCAGTACTTC.

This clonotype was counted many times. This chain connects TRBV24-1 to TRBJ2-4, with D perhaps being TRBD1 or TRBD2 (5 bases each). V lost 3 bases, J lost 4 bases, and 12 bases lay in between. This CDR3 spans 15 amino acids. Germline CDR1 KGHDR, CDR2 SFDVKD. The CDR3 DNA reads TGTGCCACCAGTGATCCCCGGGACGTAAAAAACATTCAGTACTTC. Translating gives CATSDPRDVKNIQYF.

Written as DNA, the CDR3 is TGTGCCAGCAGCTTACAACCGGCCAGCGGCGAGCAGTACTTC. It yields the protein CASSLQPASGEQYF. The chain is built from TRBV7-6 and TRBJ2-7, with D possibly matching TRBD2 (5 bases). Germline V gene data show CDR1 as SGHVS and CDR2 as FNYEAQ. V shed 2 bases and J shed 6 bases, with 14 bases lying between them. The CDR3 is made up of 14 amino acids.

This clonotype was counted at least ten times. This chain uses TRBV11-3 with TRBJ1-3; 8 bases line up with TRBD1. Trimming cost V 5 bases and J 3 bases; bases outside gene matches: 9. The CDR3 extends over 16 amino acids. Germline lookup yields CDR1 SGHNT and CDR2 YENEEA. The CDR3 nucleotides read TGTGCCAGCAGCCCCAGGACAGGGAAGAGTGGAAACACCATATATTTT. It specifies CASSPRTGKSGNTIYF.

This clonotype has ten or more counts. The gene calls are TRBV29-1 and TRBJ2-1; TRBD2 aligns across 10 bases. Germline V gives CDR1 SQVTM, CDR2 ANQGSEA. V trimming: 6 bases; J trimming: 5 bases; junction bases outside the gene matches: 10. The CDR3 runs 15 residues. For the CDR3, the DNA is TGCAGCGTGGATAGCGGGGGGAAGGCGAACAATGAGCAGTTCTTC. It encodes CSVDSGGKANNEQFF.

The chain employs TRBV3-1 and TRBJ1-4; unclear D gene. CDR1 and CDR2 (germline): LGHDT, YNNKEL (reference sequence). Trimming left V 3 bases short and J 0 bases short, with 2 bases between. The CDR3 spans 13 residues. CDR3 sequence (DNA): TGTGCCAGCAGCCAGGCAACTAATGAAAAACTGTTTTTT. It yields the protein CASSQATNEKLFF.

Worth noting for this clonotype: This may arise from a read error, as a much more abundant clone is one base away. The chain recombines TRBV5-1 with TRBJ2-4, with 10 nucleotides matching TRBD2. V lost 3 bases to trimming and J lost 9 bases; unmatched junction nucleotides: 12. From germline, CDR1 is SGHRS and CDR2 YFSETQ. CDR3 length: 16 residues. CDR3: CASSSSGSGPPSIQYF. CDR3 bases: TGCGCCAGCAGCTCTAGCGGGAGTGGCCCGCCGTCCATTCAGTACTTC.

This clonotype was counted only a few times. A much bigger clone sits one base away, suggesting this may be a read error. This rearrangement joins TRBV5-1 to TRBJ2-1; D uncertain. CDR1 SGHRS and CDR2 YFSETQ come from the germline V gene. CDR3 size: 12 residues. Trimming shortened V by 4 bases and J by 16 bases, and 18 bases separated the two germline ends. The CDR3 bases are TGCGCCAGCAGCGTAGTAGGGTGGGAACACTTCTTC. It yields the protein CASSVVGWEHFF.

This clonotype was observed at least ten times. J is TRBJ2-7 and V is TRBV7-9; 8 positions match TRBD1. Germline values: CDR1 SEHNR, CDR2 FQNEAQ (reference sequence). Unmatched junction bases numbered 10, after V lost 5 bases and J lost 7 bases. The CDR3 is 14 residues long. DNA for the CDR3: TGTGCCAGCAGCGGTGGACAGGGCCGTCTAGAGCAGTACTTC. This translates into CASSGGQGRLEQYF.

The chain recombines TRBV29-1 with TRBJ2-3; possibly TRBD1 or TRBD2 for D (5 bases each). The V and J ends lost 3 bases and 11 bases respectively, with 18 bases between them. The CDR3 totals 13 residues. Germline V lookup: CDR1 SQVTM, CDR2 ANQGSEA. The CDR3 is CSVEGRVYNEQYF. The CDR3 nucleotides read TGCAGCGTTGAGGGACGGGTCTACAATGAGCAGTATTTT.

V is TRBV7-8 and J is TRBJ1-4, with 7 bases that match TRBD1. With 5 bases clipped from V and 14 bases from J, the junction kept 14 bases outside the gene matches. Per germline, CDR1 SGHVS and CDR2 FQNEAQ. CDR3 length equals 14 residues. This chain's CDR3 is CASSPGGQNLRLFF. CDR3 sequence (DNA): TGTGCCAGCAGCCCGGGGGGACAGAACTTGCGGCTGTTTTTT.

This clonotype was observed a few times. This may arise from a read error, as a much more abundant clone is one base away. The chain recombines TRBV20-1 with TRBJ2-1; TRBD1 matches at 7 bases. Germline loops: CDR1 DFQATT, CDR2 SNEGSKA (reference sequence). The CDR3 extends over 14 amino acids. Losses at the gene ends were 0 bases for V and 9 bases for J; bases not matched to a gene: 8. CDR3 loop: CSARDGDSITEQFF. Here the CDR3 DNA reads TGCAGTGCTAGAGATGGGGACAGCATAACTGAGCAGTTCTTC.

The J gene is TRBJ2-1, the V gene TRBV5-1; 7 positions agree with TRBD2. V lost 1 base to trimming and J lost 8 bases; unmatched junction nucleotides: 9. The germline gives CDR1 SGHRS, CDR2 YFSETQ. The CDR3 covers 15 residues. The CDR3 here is CASSLHGLDRDEQFF. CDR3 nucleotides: TGCGCCAGCAGCTTGCACGGACTAGATCGCGATGAGCAGTTCTTC. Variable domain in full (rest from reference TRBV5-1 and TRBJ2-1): KAGVTQTPRYLIKTRGQQVTLSCSPISGHRSVSWYQQTPGQGLQFLFEYFSETQRNKGNFPGRFSGRQFSNSRSEMNVSTLELGDSALYLCASSLHGLDRDEQFFGPGTRLTVL.

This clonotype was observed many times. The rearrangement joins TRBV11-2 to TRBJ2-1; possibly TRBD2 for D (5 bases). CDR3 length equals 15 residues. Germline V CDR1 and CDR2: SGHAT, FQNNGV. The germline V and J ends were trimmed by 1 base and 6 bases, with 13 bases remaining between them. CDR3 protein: CASSLVGSPTNEQFF. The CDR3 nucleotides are TGTGCCAGCAGCTTAGTTGGGAGTCCCACCAATGAGCAGTTCTTC.

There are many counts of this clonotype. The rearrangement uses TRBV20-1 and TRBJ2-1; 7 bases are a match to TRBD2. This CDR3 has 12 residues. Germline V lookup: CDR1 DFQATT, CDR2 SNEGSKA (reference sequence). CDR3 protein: CSWRLAVNEQFF. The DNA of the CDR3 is TGCAGCTGGCGGCTAGCGGTGAATGAGCAGTTCTTC.

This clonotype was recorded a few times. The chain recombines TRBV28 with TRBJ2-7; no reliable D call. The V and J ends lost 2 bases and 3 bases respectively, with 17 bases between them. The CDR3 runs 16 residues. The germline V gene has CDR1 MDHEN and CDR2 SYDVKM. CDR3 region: CASSLNRKSWSYEQYF. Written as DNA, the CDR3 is TGTGCCAGCAGTTTAAATAGGAAGAGTTGGAGCTACGAGCAGTACTTC.

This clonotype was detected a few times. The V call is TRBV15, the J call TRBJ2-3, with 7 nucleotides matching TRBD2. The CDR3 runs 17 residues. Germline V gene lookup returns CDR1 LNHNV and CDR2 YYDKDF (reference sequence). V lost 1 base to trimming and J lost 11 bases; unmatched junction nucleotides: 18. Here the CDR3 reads CATSRARGGSSNNEQYF. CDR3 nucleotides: TGTGCCACCAGCAGAGCCCGGGGCGGGAGTAGTAACAATGAGCAGTATTTT.

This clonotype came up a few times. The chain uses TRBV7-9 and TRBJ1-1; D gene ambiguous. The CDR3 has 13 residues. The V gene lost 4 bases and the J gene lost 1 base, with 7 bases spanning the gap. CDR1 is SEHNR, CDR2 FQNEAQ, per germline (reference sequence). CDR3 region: CASSYPANTEAFF. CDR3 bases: TGTGCCAGCAGCTATCCGGCGAACACTGAAGCTTTCTTT. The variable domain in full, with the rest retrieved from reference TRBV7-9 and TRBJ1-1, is DTGVSQNPRHKITKRGQNVTFRCDPISEHNRLYWYRQTLGQGPEFLTYFQNEAQLEKSRLLSDRFSAERPKGSFSTLEIQRTEQGDSAMYLCASSYPANTEAFFGQGTRLTVV.

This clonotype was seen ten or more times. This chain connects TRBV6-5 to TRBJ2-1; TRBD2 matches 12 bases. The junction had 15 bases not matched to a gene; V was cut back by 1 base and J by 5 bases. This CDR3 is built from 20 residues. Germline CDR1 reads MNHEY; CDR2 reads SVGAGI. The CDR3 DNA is TGTGCCAGCAGTTACTTGGGAGGAGGGACTAGCGGGCGTTTTGACAATGAGCAGTTCTTC. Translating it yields CASSYLGGGTSGRFDNEQFF.

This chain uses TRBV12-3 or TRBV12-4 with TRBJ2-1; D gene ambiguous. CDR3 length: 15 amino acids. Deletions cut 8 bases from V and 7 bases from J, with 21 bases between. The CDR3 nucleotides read TGTGCCAGCTGGACCTTACCCTCACCGAGGAATGAGCAGTTCTTC. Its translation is CASWTLPSPRNEQFF.